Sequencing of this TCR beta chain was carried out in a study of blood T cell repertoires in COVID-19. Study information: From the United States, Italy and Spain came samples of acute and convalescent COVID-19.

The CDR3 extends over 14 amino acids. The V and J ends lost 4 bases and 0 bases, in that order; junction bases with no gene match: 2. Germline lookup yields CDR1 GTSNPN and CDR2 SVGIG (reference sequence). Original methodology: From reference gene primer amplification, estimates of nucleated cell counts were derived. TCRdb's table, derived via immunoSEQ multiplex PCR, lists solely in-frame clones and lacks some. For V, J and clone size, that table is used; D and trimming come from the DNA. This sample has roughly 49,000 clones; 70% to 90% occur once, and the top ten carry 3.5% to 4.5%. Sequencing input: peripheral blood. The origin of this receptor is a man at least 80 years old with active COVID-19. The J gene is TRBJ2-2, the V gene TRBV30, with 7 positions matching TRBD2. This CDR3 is CAWMGGTNTGELFF. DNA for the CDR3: TGTGCCTGGATGGGGGGGACGAACACCGGGGAGCTGTTTTTT.